This passage covers 3 T cell receptor beta chains from one sample sequenced in a study of persistence of HIV-infected CD4 T cells. This was the immunoSEQ version 4 assay in survey mode. The repertoire was sequenced with immunoSEQ multiplex PCR; TCRdb's copy has only in-frame clones and lacks some. The table has tens of thousands of clones, 78% seen once; the top ten hold 0.81%. The stimulus was lysate of CMV-infected fibroblasts, 8.5 to 10 ug/mL. Memory cells lacking CD40L and CD69 with high CD45RO were sorted. No antigen is known for these receptors. Here the sequenced sample was CD4+ T cells sorted from PBMCs after roughly 17-hour stimulation, taken from a patient who received antiretroviral therapy. These receptors were collected from an adult woman with HIV who was CMV-seropositive.

The gene calls are TRBV18 and TRBJ1-5; no clear D. This CDR3 has 14 amino acids. In germline, CDR1 is KGHSH, CDR2 LQKENI. Deletions cut 4 bases from V and 0 bases from J, with 7 bases between. The CDR3 DNA follows: TGTGCCAGCTCACAGGAACTTAGCAATCAGCCCCAGCATTTT. The encoded protein is CASSQELSNQPQHF.

The chain employs TRBV5-4 and TRBJ2-2, with D maybe TRBD1 (6 bases). V was trimmed by 5 bases and J by 4 bases, leaving 9 bases between them. CDR1 SGHNT and CDR2 YYREEE come from the germline V gene (reference sequence). There are 13 residues in the CDR3. The CDR3 sequence: CASRSGVTGELFF. CDR3 DNA sequence: TGTGCCAGCAGATCAGGGGTCACCGGGGAGCTGTTTTTT.

The chain recombines TRBV5-1 with TRBJ2-1; D not certain. Germline V gives CDR1 SGHRS, CDR2 YFSETQ. The CDR3 contains 15 residues. V lost 0 bases, J lost 5 bases, and 12 bases lay in between. In nucleotides, the CDR3 is TGCGCCAGCAGCTTGGAGGGCAGCTCAGACAATGAGCAGTTCTTC. It specifies CASSLEGSSDNEQFF. Variable domain in full (rest from reference TRBV5-1 and TRBJ2-1): KAGVTQTPRYLIKTRGQQVTLSCSPISGHRSVSWYQQTPGQGLQFLFEYFSETQRNKGNFPGRFSGRQFSNSRSEMNVSTLELGDSALYLCASSLEGSSDNEQFFGPGTRLTVL.